This T cell receptor (beta chain) was captured in a study of CD8 T cells in ankylosing spondylitis. Quantitative 5'-RACE was performed with molecular barcodes, and it yielded the TCR beta libraries. TCRdb re-called the 5' RACE reads through MiXCR, storing one row per CDR3 protein. The sample has about 540,000 distinct CDR3 sequences, approximately 12% seen once; the top ten hold approximately 7%. Study-level points and caveats: Significant enrichment of disease-linked clones was reportedly seen in matched ankylosing spondylitis synovial fluid. There was a TCR beta motif, made of fewer than 10 highly homologous variants, that appeared characteristic of ankylosing spondylitis blood. Earlier reports found some motif variants in synovial fluid and blood in reactive arthritis.

This CDR3 comprises 14 residues. Trimming took off 6 bases at V and 2 bases at J, with 14 bases between the two ends. Germline V gives CDR1 SQVTM, CDR2 ANQGSEA. This clonotype was detected many times. What it recognizes is unknown. The V and J genes are TRBV29-1 and TRBJ2-1; no clear D gene. The TCR originated in a male donor with ankylosing spondylitis. Sample: blood, either unsorted or a sorted T cell fraction (not recorded which). The CDR3 nucleotides read TGCAGCGTCGCCTCCGCACCGACCTACAATGAGCAGTTCTTC. Protein: CSVASAPTYNEQFF.